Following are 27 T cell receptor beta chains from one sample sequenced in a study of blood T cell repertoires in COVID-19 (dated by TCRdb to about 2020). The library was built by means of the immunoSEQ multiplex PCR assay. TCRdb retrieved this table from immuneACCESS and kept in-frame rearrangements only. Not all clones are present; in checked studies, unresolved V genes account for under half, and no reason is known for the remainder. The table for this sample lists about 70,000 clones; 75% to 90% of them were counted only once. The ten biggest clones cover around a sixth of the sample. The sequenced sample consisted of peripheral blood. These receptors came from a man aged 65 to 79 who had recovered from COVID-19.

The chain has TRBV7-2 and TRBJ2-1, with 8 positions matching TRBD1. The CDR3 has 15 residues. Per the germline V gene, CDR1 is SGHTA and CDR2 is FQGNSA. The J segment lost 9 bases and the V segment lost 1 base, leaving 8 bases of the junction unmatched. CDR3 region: CASSLVGGQGIEQFF. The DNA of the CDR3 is TGTGCCAGCAGCTTAGTGGGAGGACAGGGCATTGAGCAGTTCTTC. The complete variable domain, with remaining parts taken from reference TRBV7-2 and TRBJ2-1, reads GAGVSQSPSNKVTEKGKDVELRCDPISGHTALYWYRQSLGQGLEFLIYFQGNSAPDKSGLPSDRFSAERTGGSVSTLTIQRTQQEDSAVYLCASSLVGGQGIEQFFGPGTRLTVL.

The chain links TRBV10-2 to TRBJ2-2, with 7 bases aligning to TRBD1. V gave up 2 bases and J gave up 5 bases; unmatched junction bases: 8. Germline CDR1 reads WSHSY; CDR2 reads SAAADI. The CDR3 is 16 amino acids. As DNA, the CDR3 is TGCGCCAGCAGTGAGGGGGCAGGGGGATTAACCGGGGAGCTGTTTTTT. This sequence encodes CASSEGAGGLTGELFF.

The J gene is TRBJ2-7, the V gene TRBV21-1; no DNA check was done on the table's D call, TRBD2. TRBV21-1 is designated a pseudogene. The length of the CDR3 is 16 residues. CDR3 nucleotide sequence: TGTGCCAGCAGCAAAGTAGAGACTAGCGGAAGCTACGAGCAGTACTTC. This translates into CASSKVETSGSYEQYF.

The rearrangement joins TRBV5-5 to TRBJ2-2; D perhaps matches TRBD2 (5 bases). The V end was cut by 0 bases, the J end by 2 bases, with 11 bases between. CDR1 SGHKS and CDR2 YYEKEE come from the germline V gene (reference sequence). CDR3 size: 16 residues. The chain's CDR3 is CASSLVRTSNTGELFF. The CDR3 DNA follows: TGTGCCAGCAGCTTGGTTAGGACTTCCAACACCGGGGAGCTGTTTTTT. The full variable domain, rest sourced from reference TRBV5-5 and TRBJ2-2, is DAGVTQSPTHLIKTRGQQVTLRCSPISGHKSVSWYQQVLGQGPQFIFQYYEKEERGRGNFPDRFSARQFPNYSSELNVNALLLGDSALYLCASSLVRTSNTGELFFGEGSRLTVL.

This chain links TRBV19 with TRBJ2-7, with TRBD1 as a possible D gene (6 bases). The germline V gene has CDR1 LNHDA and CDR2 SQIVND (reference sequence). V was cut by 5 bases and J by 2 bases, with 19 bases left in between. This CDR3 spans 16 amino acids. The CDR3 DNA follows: TGTGCCAGTAGTGGGGGCGGGTCGAGAGCGACCTACGAGCAGTACTTC. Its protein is CASSGGGSRATYEQYF.

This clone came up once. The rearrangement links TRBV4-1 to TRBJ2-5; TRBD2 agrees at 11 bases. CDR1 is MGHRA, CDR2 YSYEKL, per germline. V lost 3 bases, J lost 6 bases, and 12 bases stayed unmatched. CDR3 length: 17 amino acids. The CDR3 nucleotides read TGCGCCAGCAGCCAGTCCATACTAGCGGGGGCGGGAAAGACCCAGTACTTC. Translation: CASSQSILAGAGKTQYF.

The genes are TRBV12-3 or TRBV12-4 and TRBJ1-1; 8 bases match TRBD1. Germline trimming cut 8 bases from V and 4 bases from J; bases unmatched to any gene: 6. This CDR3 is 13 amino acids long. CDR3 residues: CASGTGWTTEAFF. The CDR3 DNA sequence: TGTGCCAGCGGGACAGGCTGGACCACTGAAGCTTTCTTT.

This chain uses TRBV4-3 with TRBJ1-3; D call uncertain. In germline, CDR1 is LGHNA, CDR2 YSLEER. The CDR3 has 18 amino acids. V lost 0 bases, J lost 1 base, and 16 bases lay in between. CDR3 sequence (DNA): TGCGCCAGCAGCCAAGATCTGCTGGCGGGGTTGTCTGGAAACACCATATATTTT. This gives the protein CASSQDLLAGLSGNTIYF.

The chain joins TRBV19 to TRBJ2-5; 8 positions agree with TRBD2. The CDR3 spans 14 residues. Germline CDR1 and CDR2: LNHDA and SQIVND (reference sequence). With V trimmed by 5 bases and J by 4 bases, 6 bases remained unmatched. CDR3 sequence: CASSGSGGRETQYF. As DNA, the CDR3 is TGTGCCAGTAGTGGGTCGGGGGGGCGAGAGACCCAGTACTTC.

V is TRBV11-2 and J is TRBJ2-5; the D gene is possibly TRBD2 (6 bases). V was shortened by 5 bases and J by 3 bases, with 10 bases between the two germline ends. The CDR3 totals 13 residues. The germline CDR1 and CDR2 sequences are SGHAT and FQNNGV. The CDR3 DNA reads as TGTGCCAGCAGCCAGACTAGGGAAGAGACCCAGTACTTC. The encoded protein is CASSQTREETQYF.

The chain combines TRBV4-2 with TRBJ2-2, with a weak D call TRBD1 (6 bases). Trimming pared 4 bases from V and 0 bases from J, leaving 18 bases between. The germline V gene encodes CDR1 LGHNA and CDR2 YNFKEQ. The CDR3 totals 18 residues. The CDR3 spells CASSRRDIRMANTGELFF. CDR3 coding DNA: TGTGCCAGCAGCCGCCGGGACATCAGAATGGCGAACACCGGGGAGCTGTTTTTT.

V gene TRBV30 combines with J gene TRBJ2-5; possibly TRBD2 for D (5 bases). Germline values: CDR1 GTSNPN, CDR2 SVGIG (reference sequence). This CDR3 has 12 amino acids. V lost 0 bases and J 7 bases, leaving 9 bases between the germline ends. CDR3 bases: TGTGCCTGGAGTGTACGCCGGGGGACCCAGTACTTC. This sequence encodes CAWSVRRGTQYF.

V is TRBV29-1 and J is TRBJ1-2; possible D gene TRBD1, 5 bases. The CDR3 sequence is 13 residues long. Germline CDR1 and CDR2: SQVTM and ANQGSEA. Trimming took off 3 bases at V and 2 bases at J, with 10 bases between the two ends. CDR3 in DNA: TGCAGCGTTGAGGGGGGAGAAAACTATGGCTACACCTTC. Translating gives CSVEGGENYGYTF.

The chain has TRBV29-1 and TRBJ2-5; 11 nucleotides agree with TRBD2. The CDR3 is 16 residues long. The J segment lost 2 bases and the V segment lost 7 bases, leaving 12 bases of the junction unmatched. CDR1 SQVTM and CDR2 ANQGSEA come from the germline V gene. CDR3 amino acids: CSAVGLAEIIQETQYF. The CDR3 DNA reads TGCAGCGCCGTGGGACTAGCGGAGATAATTCAAGAGACCCAGTACTTC.

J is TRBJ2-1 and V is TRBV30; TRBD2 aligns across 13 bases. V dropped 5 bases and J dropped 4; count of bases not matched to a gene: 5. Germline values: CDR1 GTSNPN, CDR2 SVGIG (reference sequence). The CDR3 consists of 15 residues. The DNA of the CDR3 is TGTGCCTGGCGGCCGGGACTAGCGGGATACAATGAGCAGTTCTTC. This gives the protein CAWRPGLAGYNEQFF. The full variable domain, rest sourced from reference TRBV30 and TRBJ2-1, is SQTIHQWPATLVQPVGSPLSLECTVEGTSNPNLYWYRQAAGRGLQLLFYSVGIGQISSEVPQNLSASRPQDRQFILSSKKLLLSDSGFYLCAWRPGLAGYNEQFFGPGTRLTVL.

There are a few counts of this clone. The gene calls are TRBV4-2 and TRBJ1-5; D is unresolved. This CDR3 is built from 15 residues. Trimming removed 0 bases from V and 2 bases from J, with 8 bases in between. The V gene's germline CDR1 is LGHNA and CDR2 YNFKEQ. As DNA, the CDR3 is TGTGCCAGCAGCCAAGAGGCGCAGGGCAATCAGCCCCAGCATTTT. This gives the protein CASSQEAQGNQPQHF.

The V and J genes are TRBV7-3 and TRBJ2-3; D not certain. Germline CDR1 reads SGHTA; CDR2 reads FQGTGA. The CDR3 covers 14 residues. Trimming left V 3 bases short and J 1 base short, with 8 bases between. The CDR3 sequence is CASSLSRGTDTQYF. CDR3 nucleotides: TGTGCCAGCAGCTTGTCTCGTGGCACAGATACGCAGTATTTT.

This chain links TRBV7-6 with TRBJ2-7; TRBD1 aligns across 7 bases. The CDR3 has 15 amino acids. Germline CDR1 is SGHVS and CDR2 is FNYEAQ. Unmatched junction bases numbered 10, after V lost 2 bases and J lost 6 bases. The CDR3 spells CASSLSTAGGSEQYF. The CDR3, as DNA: TGTGCCAGCAGCTTATCGACGGCAGGGGGAAGCGAGCAGTACTTC.

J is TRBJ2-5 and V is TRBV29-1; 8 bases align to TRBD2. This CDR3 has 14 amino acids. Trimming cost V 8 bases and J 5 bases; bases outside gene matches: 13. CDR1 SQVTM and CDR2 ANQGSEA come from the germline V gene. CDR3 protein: CSYGRTGTRETQYF. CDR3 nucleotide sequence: TGCAGCTACGGGCGAACCGGGACTAGGGAGACCCAGTACTTC.

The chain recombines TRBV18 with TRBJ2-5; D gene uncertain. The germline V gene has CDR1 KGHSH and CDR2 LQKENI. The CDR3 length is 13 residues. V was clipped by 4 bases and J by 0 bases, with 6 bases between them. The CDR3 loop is CASSREYQETQYF. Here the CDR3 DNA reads TGTGCCAGCTCACGCGAGTACCAAGAGACCCAGTACTTC. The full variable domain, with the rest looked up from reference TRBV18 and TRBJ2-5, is NAGVMQNPRHLVRRRGQEARLRCSPMKGHSHVYWYRQLPEEGLKFMVYLQKENIIDESGMPKERFSAEFPKEGPSILRIQQVVRGDSAAYFCASSREYQETQYFGPGTRLLVL.

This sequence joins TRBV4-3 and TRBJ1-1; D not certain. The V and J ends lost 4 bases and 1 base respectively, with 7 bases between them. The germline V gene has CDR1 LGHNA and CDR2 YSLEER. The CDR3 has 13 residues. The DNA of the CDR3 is TGCGCCAGCAGCCCGCGGAAGAACACTGAAGCTTTCTTT. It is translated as CASSPRKNTEAFF.

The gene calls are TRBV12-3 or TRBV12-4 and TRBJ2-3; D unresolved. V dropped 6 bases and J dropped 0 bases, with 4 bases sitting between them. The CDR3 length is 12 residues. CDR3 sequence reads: CASSQSTDTQYF. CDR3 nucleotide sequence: TGTGCCAGCAGCCAAAGCACAGATACGCAGTATTTT.

Here the CDR3 DNA reads TGTGCCAGCAGCTTTTTGGGACAGGGAAGATCAAGTAGTGGAAACACCATATATTTT. Protein sequence: CASSFLGQGRSSSGNTIYF. The rearrangement uses TRBV7-6 and TRBJ1-3, with 9 bases aligning to TRBD1. The germline gives CDR1 SGHVS, CDR2 FNYEAQ. CDR3 length: 19 amino acids. V dropped 3 bases and J dropped 3; count of bases not matched to a gene: 15.

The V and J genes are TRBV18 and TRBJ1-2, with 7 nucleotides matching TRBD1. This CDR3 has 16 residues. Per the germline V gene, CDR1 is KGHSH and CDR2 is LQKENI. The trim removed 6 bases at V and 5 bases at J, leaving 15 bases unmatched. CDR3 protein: CASSPQQGPQGYGYTF. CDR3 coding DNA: TGTGCCAGCTCGCCTCAACAGGGGCCACAGGGATATGGCTACACCTTC. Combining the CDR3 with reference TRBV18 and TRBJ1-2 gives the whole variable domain NAGVMQNPRHLVRRRGQEARLRCSPMKGHSHVYWYRQLPEEGLKFMVYLQKENIIDESGMPKERFSAEFPKEGPSILRIQQVVRGDSAAYFCASSPQQGPQGYGYTFGSGTRLTVV.

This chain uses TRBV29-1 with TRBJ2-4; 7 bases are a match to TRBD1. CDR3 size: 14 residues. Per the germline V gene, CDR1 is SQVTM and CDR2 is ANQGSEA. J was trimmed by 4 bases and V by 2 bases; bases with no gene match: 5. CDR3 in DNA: TGCAGCGTTGAACTGACAGGGACAAAAAACATTCAGTACTTC. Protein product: CSVELTGTKNIQYF.

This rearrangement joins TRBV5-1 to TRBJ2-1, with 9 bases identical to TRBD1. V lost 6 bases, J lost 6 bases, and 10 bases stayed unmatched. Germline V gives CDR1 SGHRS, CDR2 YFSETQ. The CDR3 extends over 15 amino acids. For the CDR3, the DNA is TGCGCCAGCACCCTAACGGGACAGGGCGGCAATGAGCAGTTCTTC. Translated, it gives CASTLTGQGGNEQFF.

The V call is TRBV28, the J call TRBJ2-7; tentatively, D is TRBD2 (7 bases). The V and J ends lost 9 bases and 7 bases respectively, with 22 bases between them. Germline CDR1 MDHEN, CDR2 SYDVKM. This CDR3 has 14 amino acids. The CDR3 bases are TGTGCCAGTAGGGGGATAGCGGGCGCCGAGGAGCAGTACTTC. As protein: CASRGIAGAEEQYF.